A selection of T cell receptor beta chains follows, all from one sample in a study of T-cell memory formation after mild COVID-19. TCRdb re-called the 5' RACE reads through MiXCR, storing one row per CDR3 protein. The table lists around 340,000 distinct CDR3 sequences, under 15% of them singletons, with about 22% in the top ten. Source material: PBMCs or a T cell subset sorted from them (not recorded which). These receptors were taken from a man between 18 and 29 years old who had mild COVID-19 (a few samples of this study predate the infection). Cell type and time point are not known. Both conserved end residues are part of each CDR3. The order of the fields is clone size, D gene, V gene, CDR3 length, J gene, CDR3 protein, CDR3 DNA. A D gene is named only where the DNA matches it firmly. Some rows mark clone size as missing; the rest say once, few, many or name a class of expanded clone.

abundance: few
d_gene: -
v_gene: TRBV20-1
len: 14
j_gene: TRBJ2-1
CDR3aa: CSASPGAVYNEQFF
CDR3nt: TGCAGTGCTAGTCCAGGGGCTGTCTACAATGAGCAGTTCTTC

abundance: many
d_gene: -
v_gene: TRBV6-1
len: 16
j_gene: TRBJ1-5
CDR3aa: CASIAGTTGVGGPQHF
CDR3nt: TGTGCCAGCATCGCAGGTACGACGGGTGTAGGGGGGCCCCAGCATTTT

abundance: few
d_gene: TRBD1
v_gene: TRBV6-6
len: 14
j_gene: TRBJ2-5
CDR3aa: CASRKGQIQETQYF
CDR3nt: TGTGCCAGCAGAAAGGGACAGATCCAAGAGACCCAGTACTTC

abundance: -
d_gene: TRBD1
v_gene: TRBV6-5
len: 16
j_gene: TRBJ2-7
CDR3aa: CASSLGQGLVPYEQYF
CDR3nt: TGTGCCAGCAGTTTAGGACAGGGACTTGTCCCCTACGAGCAGTACTTC

abundance: -
d_gene: -
v_gene: TRBV11-2
len: 15
j_gene: TRBJ2-6
CDR3aa: CASRLGISGANVLTF
CDR3nt: TGTGCCAGCAGACTAGGGATCTCTGGGGCCAACGTCCTGACTTTC

abundance: few
d_gene: -
v_gene: TRBV6-5
len: 12
j_gene: TRBJ2-1
CDR3aa: CASNNRYNEQFF
CDR3nt: TGTGCCAGCAATAACAGGTACAATGAGCAGTTCTTC

abundance: many
d_gene: -
v_gene: TRBV5-1
len: 21
j_gene: TRBJ2-3
CDR3aa: CASSGGPQRHFYDPSTDTQYF
CDR3nt: TGCGCCAGCAGCGGGGGACCGCAAAGGCACTTTTACGATCCTAGCACAGATACGCAGTATTTT

abundance: many
d_gene: -
v_gene: TRBV10-2
len: 13
j_gene: TRBJ1-1
CDR3aa: CASRLGGGTEAFF
CDR3nt: TGCGCCAGCAGGTTGGGGGGGGGAACTGAAGCTTTCTTT

abundance: -
d_gene: TRBD1
v_gene: TRBV5-1
len: 16
j_gene: TRBJ1-1
CDR3aa: CASSPPGTAETIEAFF
CDR3nt: TGCGCCAGCAGCCCACCCGGGACAGCAGAGACTATAGAAGCTTTCTTT

abundance: -
d_gene: TRBD2
v_gene: TRBV20-1
len: 16
j_gene: TRBJ2-3
CDR3aa: CSARDGRGAFTDTQYF
CDR3nt: TGCAGTGCTAGAGATGGGCGGGGGGCCTTCACAGATACGCAGTATTTT

abundance: few
d_gene: -
v_gene: TRBV10-3
len: 15
j_gene: TRBJ1-6
CDR3aa: CAISPYTGNNSPLHF
CDR3nt: TGTGCCATCAGTCCATATACTGGGAATAATTCACCCCTCCACTTT

abundance: few
d_gene: TRBD1
v_gene: TRBV19
len: 14
j_gene: TRBJ2-7
CDR3aa: CASRSTGSSYEQYF
CDR3nt: TGTGCCAGTAGATCGACAGGGAGCTCCTACGAGCAGTACTTC

abundance: -
d_gene: TRBD1
v_gene: TRBV7-2
len: 15
j_gene: TRBJ1-2
CDR3aa: CASSLGDRGLYGYTF
CDR3nt: TGTGCCAGCAGCTTAGGGGACAGGGGGCTTTATGGCTACACCTTC

abundance: few
d_gene: TRBD1
v_gene: TRBV27
len: 13
j_gene: TRBJ1-1
CDR3aa: CASSQGTGVEAFF
CDR3nt: TGTGCCAGCAGTCAAGGGACAGGGGTTGAAGCTTTCTTT

abundance: -
d_gene: -
v_gene: TRBV6-5
len: 14
j_gene: TRBJ1-1
CDR3aa: CASSYWGRNTEAFF
CDR3nt: TGTGCCAGCAGTTACTGGGGTAGGAACACTGAAGCTTTCTTT

abundance: many
d_gene: TRBD1
v_gene: TRBV12-3/TRBV12-4
len: 13
j_gene: TRBJ1-1
CDR3aa: CASSLETGVQAFF
CDR3nt: TGTGCCAGCAGTTTGGAGACAGGGGTTCAAGCTTTCTTT

abundance: few
d_gene: -
v_gene: TRBV5-1
len: 13
j_gene: TRBJ2-5
CDR3aa: CASSFPGKETQYF
CDR3nt: TGCGCCAGCAGCTTCCCGGGGAAAGAGACCCAGTACTTC

abundance: few
d_gene: TRBD2
v_gene: TRBV7-8
len: 17
j_gene: TRBJ2-1
CDR3aa: CASSLGPSGGASNEQFF
CDR3nt: TGTGCCAGCAGCTTAGGACCTAGCGGGGGGGCCAGTAATGAGCAGTTCTTC

abundance: few
d_gene: -
v_gene: TRBV6-6
len: 16
j_gene: TRBJ2-2
CDR3aa: CASSLDRGGSTGELFF
CDR3nt: TGTGCCAGCAGTTTAGATCGTGGGGGAAGTACCGGGGAGCTGTTTTTT

abundance: few
d_gene: -
v_gene: TRBV5-4
len: 12
j_gene: TRBJ1-1
CDR3aa: CASSHRTAEAFF
CDR3nt: TGTGCCAGCAGCCACCGGACAGCAGAAGCTTTCTTT

abundance: few
d_gene: -
v_gene: TRBV20-1
len: 15
j_gene: TRBJ1-1
CDR3aa: CSASPRQLQNTEAFF
CDR3nt: TGCAGTGCTAGCCCCAGACAGCTCCAGAACACTGAAGCTTTCTTT

abundance: -
d_gene: TRBD2
v_gene: TRBV5-4
len: 15
j_gene: TRBJ2-1
CDR3aa: CASSRSGDRYNEQFF
CDR3nt: TGTGCCAGCAGCCGTAGCGGGGACCGCTACAATGAGCAGTTCTTC

abundance: -
d_gene: TRBD1
v_gene: TRBV7-9
len: 14
j_gene: TRBJ1-3
CDR3aa: CASTTGVSGNTIYF
CDR3nt: TGTGCCAGCACAACAGGGGTATCAGGAAACACCATATATTTT

abundance: few
d_gene: TRBD2
v_gene: TRBV20-1
len: 15
j_gene: TRBJ2-3
CDR3aa: CSAPRGGGAADTQYF
CDR3nt: TGCAGTGCTCCACGAGGCGGGGGGGCAGCAGATACGCAGTATTTT

abundance: many
d_gene: -
v_gene: TRBV5-1
len: 13
j_gene: TRBJ2-5
CDR3aa: CASSLVSRETQYF
CDR3nt: TGCGCCAGCAGCTTGGTTTCCAGAGAGACCCAGTACTTC

abundance: -
d_gene: -
v_gene: TRBV20-1
len: 14
j_gene: TRBJ1-1
CDR3aa: CSARDAVEGQEAFF
CDR3nt: TGCAGTGCTAGAGACGCCGTAGAGGGCCAAGAAGCTTTCTTT

abundance: once
d_gene: TRBD1
v_gene: TRBV27
len: 13
j_gene: TRBJ1-1
CDR3aa: CASNSQGGTEAFF
CDR3nt: TGTGCCAGCAACTCTCAGGGGGGCACTGAAGCTTTCTTT

abundance: few
d_gene: -
v_gene: TRBV5-8
len: 15
j_gene: TRBJ2-6
CDR3aa: CASSVAASGANVLTF
CDR3nt: TGTGCCAGCAGCGTCGCCGCCTCTGGGGCCAACGTCCTGACTTTC

abundance: few
d_gene: TRBD1
v_gene: TRBV5-1
len: 16
j_gene: TRBJ2-7
CDR3aa: CASDPGTGEGSYEQYF
CDR3nt: TGCGCCAGCGACCCCGGGACAGGGGAGGGGTCCTACGAGCAGTACTTC

abundance: -
d_gene: TRBD1
v_gene: TRBV9
len: 16
j_gene: TRBJ2-2
CDR3aa: CASSVDLGTVTGELFF
CDR3nt: TGTGCCAGCAGCGTAGATCTCGGGACAGTCACCGGGGAGCTGTTTTTT

abundance: -
d_gene: -
v_gene: TRBV12-3/TRBV12-4
len: 16
j_gene: TRBJ1-5
CDR3aa: CASRDDRIYSNQPQHF
CDR3nt: TGTGCCAGCAGGGACGACAGGATCTATAGCAATCAGCCCCAGCATTTT

abundance: -
d_gene: TRBD1
v_gene: TRBV5-1
len: 15
j_gene: TRBJ2-2
CDR3aa: CASRRQGEATGEMFF
CDR3nt: TGCGCCAGCAGACGACAGGGAGAGGCCACCGGGGAGATGTTTTTT

abundance: -
d_gene: TRBD1
v_gene: TRBV25-1
len: 14
j_gene: TRBJ2-7
CDR3aa: CASRVGQGLNEQYF
CDR3nt: TGTGCCAGCAGGGTTGGACAGGGTTTAAACGAGCAGTACTTC

abundance: -
d_gene: TRBD2
v_gene: TRBV14
len: 16
j_gene: TRBJ2-5
CDR3aa: CASSQFRGGVQETQYF
CDR3nt: TGTGCCAGCAGCCAATTTCGCGGGGGTGTCCAAGAGACCCAGTACTTC

abundance: -
d_gene: -
v_gene: TRBV27
len: 15
j_gene: TRBJ2-1
CDR3aa: CASSPSGAAYNEQFF
CDR3nt: TGTGCCAGCAGCCCGTCGGGGGCGGCCTACAATGAGCAGTTCTTC

abundance: -
d_gene: -
v_gene: TRBV4-3
len: 16
j_gene: TRBJ1-6
CDR3aa: CASSHEGPPYNSPLHF
CDR3nt: TGCGCCAGCAGCCACGAGGGACCCCCCTATAATTCACCCCTCCACTTT

abundance: many
d_gene: -
v_gene: TRBV15
len: 13
j_gene: TRBJ2-5
CDR3aa: CATSMEVKETQYF
CDR3nt: TGTGCCACCAGCATGGAGGTCAAAGAGACCCAGTACTTC